This TCR beta chain was recovered during a study of blood T cell repertoires in COVID-19. Whole-study context: In each case, the material was cDNA or gDNA derived from T cells, B-cell-depleted T cells, or PBMCs.

Some clones are missing from TCRdb's copy, which holds only in-frame ones; the method was immunoSEQ multiplex PCR. The sample lists about 100,000 clones; 88% were seen once. The sequence was obtained from a woman aged 60-75 years with acute or convalescent COVID-19. Sequenced input: peripheral blood.

The CDR3 region has the DNA TGTGCCAGCAGCTTACTAAGACTAGCGGACACAGATACGCAGTATTTT. It encodes CASSLLRLADTDTQYF. J is TRBJ2-3 and V is TRBV7-8, with TRBD2 identical over 9 bases. CDR1 and CDR2 from the germline V gene are SGHVS and FQNEAQ. The CDR3 runs to 16 residues. After removal of 2 bases from V and 2 bases from J, the junction contained 5 bases not matched to a gene.